Listed here are 4 T cell receptor beta chains from one sample, sequenced in a study of early T cells in non-severe SARS-CoV-2 infection. From the 5' RACE reads, TCRdb called clonotypes with MiXCR, one entry per CDR3 protein. The table records 50,000 to 70,000 distinct CDR3 sequences, about 6% of them present only once. The sample in question was whole blood, obtained at baseline. The receptors were gathered from an adult who was a healthcare worker with PCR-confirmed SARS-CoV-2 infection or an uninfected control (not recorded which).

This clonotype was seen many times. This CDR3 is CASSLRLAGVWNEQFF. CDR3 DNA: TGTGCCAGCAGCTTACGTCTAGCGGGAGTGTGGAATGAGCAGTTCTTC. The chain employs TRBV11-2 and TRBJ2-1, with 10 bases fitting TRBD2. The CDR3 covers 16 residues. V gave up 2 bases and J gave up 7 bases; unmatched junction bases: 8. Germline-derived CDR1 and CDR2 are SGHAT and FQNNGV.

The sample holds many counts of this clonotype. The chain is built from TRBV7-9 and TRBJ2-5, with no clear D. The CDR3 has 14 residues. CDR1 and CDR2 (germline): SEHNR, FQNEAQ (reference sequence). Trimming took 5 bases from V and 3 from J, leaving 13 bases between them. Here the CDR3 reads CASSQVVSKETQYF. CDR3 sequence (DNA): TGTGCCAGCAGCCAGGTAGTTTCAAAAGAGACCCAGTACTTC.

At least ten counts were recorded for this clonotype. The chain uses TRBV6-5 and TRBJ2-5; a possible D gene is TRBD2 (6 bases). The CDR3 totals 16 residues. V shed 8 bases and J shed 5 bases, with 24 bases lying between them. In germline, CDR1 is MNHEY, CDR2 SVGAGI. This CDR3 is CASHSGGRGVAETQYF. Written as DNA, the CDR3 is TGTGCCAGCCACTCCGGGGGACGTGGGGTTGCGGAGACCCAGTACTTC.

This clonotype was picked up many times. V gene TRBV19 combines with J gene TRBJ2-7; 9 bases are shared with TRBD1. The germline CDR1 and CDR2 sequences are LNHDA and SQIVND (reference sequence). This CDR3 region has 17 residues. V shed 6 bases, J shed 3 bases, and the junction held 15 bases outside the gene matches. The CDR3 coding sequence is TGTGCCAGTAGAGGCGTCACAGGGGGCGCAAAAAGCTACGAGCAGTACTTC. Protein product: CASRGVTGGAKSYEQYF.